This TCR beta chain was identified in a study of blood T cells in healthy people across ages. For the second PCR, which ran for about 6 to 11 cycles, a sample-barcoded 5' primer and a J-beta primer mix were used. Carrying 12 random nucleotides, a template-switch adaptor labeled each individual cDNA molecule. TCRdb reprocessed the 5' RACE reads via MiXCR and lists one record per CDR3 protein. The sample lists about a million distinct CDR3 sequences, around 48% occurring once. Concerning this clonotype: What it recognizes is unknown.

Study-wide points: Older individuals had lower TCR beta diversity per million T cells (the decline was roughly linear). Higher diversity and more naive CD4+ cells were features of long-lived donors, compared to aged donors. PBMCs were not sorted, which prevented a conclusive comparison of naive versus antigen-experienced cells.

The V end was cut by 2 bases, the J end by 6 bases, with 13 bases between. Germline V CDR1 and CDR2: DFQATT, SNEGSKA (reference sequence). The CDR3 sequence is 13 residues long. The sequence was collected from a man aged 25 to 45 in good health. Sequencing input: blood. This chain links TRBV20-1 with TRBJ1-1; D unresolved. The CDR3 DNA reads TGCAGTGCTAGATCAATAACGACATCTGAAGCTTTCTTT. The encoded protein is CSARSITTSEAFF.